These 21 T cell receptor beta chains originate from one sample sequenced in a study of PD-1 blockade in classical Hodgkin lymphoma. With no exception, relapse followed autologous stem cell transplantation in all patients, and brentuximab vedotin exposure varied. Method: immunoSEQ multiplex PCR; TCRdb's copy keeps in-frame clones and lacks some. The repertoire includes roughly 40,000 clones, around 87% of them detected once, and about 10% sits in the top ten. This specimen was peripheral blood mononuclear cells (PBMCs), taken at baseline. These receptors all come from a human donor with classical Hodgkin lymphoma.

The V gene is TRBV7-9, the J gene TRBJ2-7, with 9 bases aligning to TRBD2. The germline V gene encodes CDR1 SEHNR and CDR2 FQNEAQ (reference sequence). This CDR3 contains 16 residues. The J segment lost 1 base and the V segment lost 0 bases, leaving 4 bases of the junction unmatched. CDR3 region: CASSLAPSGDSYEQYF. CDR3 sequence (DNA): TGTGCCAGCAGCTTAGCGCCTAGCGGGGATTCCTACGAGCAGTACTTC.

This clone appeared once. This chain joins TRBV9 and TRBJ1-1, with D possibly being TRBD1 (6 bases). From germline, CDR1 is SGDLS and CDR2 YYNGEE. The length of the CDR3 is 17 residues. Trimming took off 0 bases at V and 2 bases at J, with 17 bases between the two ends. The CDR3 loop is CASSVVGGGQFNTEAFF. The CDR3 DNA follows: TGTGCCAGCAGCGTAGTAGGAGGGGGGCAGTTTAACACTGAAGCTTTCTTT.

The V and J genes are TRBV27 and TRBJ2-3, with 7 bases matching TRBD1. V was pared by 1 base and J by 5 bases, with 3 bases of the junction left unmatched. Germline V lookup: CDR1 MNHEY, CDR2 SMNVEV (reference sequence). The CDR3 is made up of 14 amino acids. This chain's CDR3 is CASSLYRGLDTQYF. In DNA form, the CDR3 reads TGTGCCAGCAGTTTATACAGGGGTTTAGATACGCAGTATTTT.

The CDR3 reads CASSASLVGNQPQHF. The CDR3 nucleotides read TGTGCCAGCAGTGCATCTCTGGTGGGCAATCAGCCCCAGCATTTT. The chain joins TRBV6-4 to TRBJ1-5; no clear D. The CDR3 totals 15 residues. V lost 4 bases and J lost 2, with 12 bases in between. Germline CDR1 is MRHNA and CDR2 is SNTAGT.

This clone appeared a single time. DNA of the CDR3: TGCGCCAGCAGCTCATGGGACAGGGGCAATGAGCAGTTCTTC. It yields the protein CASSSWDRGNEQFF. The rearrangement joins TRBV5-1 to TRBJ2-1; TRBD1 matches at 10 bases. This CDR3 comprises 14 residues. Germline CDR1 is SGHRS and CDR2 is YFSETQ. Germline trimming cut 3 bases from V and 6 bases from J; bases unmatched to any gene: 3.

The V call is TRBV19, the J call TRBJ2-5; TRBD2 matches 11 bases. Germline loops: CDR1 LNHDA, CDR2 SQIVND (reference sequence). V shed 2 bases and J 6 bases; nucleotides not matched to a gene: 2. The CDR3 is made up of 14 amino acids. CDR3 DNA: TGTGCCAGTAGTATACTAGCGGGGGGAAAGACCCAGTACTTC. Translation gives CASSILAGGKTQYF.

The chain couples TRBV6-5 to TRBJ1-4, with 8 bases aligning to TRBD1. V lost 5 bases, J lost 6 bases, and 8 bases stayed unmatched. The CDR3 is made up of 15 amino acids. Germline V lookup: CDR1 MNHEY, CDR2 SVGAGI. The CDR3 DNA sequence: TGTGCCAGCAGTGTTACCGGGACAGGTTATGAAAAACTGTTTTTT. This sequence encodes CASSVTGTGYEKLFF.

The J gene is TRBJ2-3, the V gene TRBV5-4; 8 bases fit TRBD2. CDR3 length: 14 amino acids. V shed 4 bases and J 5 bases; nucleotides not matched to a gene: 6. The germline V gene encodes CDR1 SGHNT and CDR2 YYREEE (reference sequence). CDR3 in amino acids: CASSVGGARDTQYF. DNA of the CDR3: TGTGCCAGCAGCGTCGGGGGGGCCCGAGATACGCAGTATTTT. Drawing the rest from reference TRBV5-4 and TRBJ2-3, the complete variable domain is ETGVTQSPTHLIKTRGQQVTLRCSSQSGHNTVSWYQQALGQGPQFIFQYYREEENGRGNFPPRFSGLQFPNYSSELNVNALELDDSALYLCASSVGGARDTQYFGPGTRLTVL.

V usage is TRBV18 and J usage is TRBJ2-2; D may be TRBD1 or TRBD2 (5 bases each). This CDR3 is 16 amino acids long. Trimming cost V 2 bases and J 7 bases, with 17 bases left between them. CDR1 is KGHSH, CDR2 LQKENI, per germline. CDR3 coding DNA: TGTGCCAGCTCACCAAGGATTGTACAGGAGGTCGGGGAGCTGTTTTTT. It translates to CASSPRIVQEVGELFF. Complete variable domain (other parts from reference TRBV18 and TRBJ2-2): NAGVMQNPRHLVRRRGQEARLRCSPMKGHSHVYWYRQLPEEGLKFMVYLQKENIIDESGMPKERFSAEFPKEGPSILRIQQVVRGDSAAYFCASSPRIVQEVGELFFGEGSRLTVL.

The J gene is TRBJ2-3, the V gene TRBV4-1, with TRBD2 matching over 10 bases. This CDR3 is 18 amino acids long. The germline V gene encodes CDR1 MGHRA and CDR2 YSYEKL. Trimming at V came to 4 bases and at J to 3 bases, leaving 13 bases not matched to a gene. In DNA form, the CDR3 reads TGCGCCAGCAGCCTCTTACCGTCTAGCGGGAGAATTACAGATACGCAGTATTTT. As protein: CASSLLPSSGRITDTQYF.

The chain recombines TRBV5-1 with TRBJ2-2, with 8 bases aligning to TRBD1. This CDR3 is 14 amino acids long. Germline CDR1 reads SGHRS; CDR2 reads YFSETQ. The ends lost 0 bases at V and 6 bases at J; junction bases unmatched: 1. DNA of the CDR3: TGCGCCAGCAGCTTGGCGACAGGGGCCGGGGAGCTGTTTTTT. Translation gives CASSLATGAGELFF.

The genes are TRBV4-1 and TRBJ1-2; 7 nucleotides match TRBD1. CDR1 and CDR2 (germline): MGHRA, YSYEKL. The CDR3 runs to 15 residues. Germline trimming cut 0 bases from V and 1 base from J; bases unmatched to any gene: 2. The DNA for the CDR3 is TGCGCCAGCAGCCAAGATTGGGACAGTAACTATGGCTACACCTTC. It codes for CASSQDWDSNYGYTF.

This chain connects TRBV5-1 to TRBJ2-7; perhaps TRBD1 as D (6 bases). Trimming stripped 5 bases from V and 5 bases from J, with 17 bases between. From germline, CDR1 is SGHRS and CDR2 YFSETQ. The CDR3 totals 14 residues. The CDR3 nucleotides are TGCGCCAGCAGTTTTGGGGGCGAAGGGAACGAGCAGTACTTC. Translating it yields CASSFGGEGNEQYF.

V and J are TRBV7-2 and TRBJ2-5; no reliable D call. The CDR3 is made up of 14 amino acids. Germline CDR1 is SGHTA and CDR2 is FQGNSA. Trimming pared 4 bases from V and 5 bases from J, leaving 14 bases between. For the CDR3, the DNA is TGTGCCAGCAGCTCCTACTCCCTAGGGGAGACCCAGTACTTC. This sequence encodes CASSSYSLGETQYF.

The chain has TRBV28 and TRBJ1-2, with TRBD1 identical over 10 bases. The junction had 8 bases not matched to a gene; V was cut back by 2 bases and J by 8 bases. Germline CDR1 MDHEN, CDR2 SYDVKM. The CDR3 has 15 residues. Here the CDR3 reads CASSLVRDRGRGYTF. As DNA, the CDR3 is TGTGCCAGCAGTTTAGTCCGGGACAGGGGTCGGGGCTACACCTTC.

The V gene is TRBV7-2, the J gene TRBJ2-7, with D maybe TRBD2 (6 bases). The CDR3 contains 15 residues. Germline V gene sequence: CDR1 SGHTA, CDR2 FQGNSA. Trimming stripped 4 bases from V and 0 bases from J, with 13 bases between. The chain's CDR3 is CASSSRGLSSYEQYF. For the CDR3, the DNA is TGTGCCAGCAGCTCCCGCGGACTAAGCTCCTACGAGCAGTACTTC.

The CDR3 is CASSLRAGGPLSEQFF. In DNA form, the CDR3 reads TGTGCCAGCAGCTTAAGGGCGGGAGGGCCGTTGAGTGAGCAGTTCTTC. The V call is TRBV7-9, the J call TRBJ2-1; 9 bases are a match to TRBD2. CDR1 and CDR2 (germline): SEHNR, FQNEAQ (reference sequence). The CDR3 has 16 residues. The V and J ends lost 2 bases and 9 bases, in that order; junction bases with no gene match: 11. Together with reference TRBV7-9 and TRBJ2-1, the CDR3 gives the full variable domain: DTGVSQNPRHKITKRGQNVTFRCDPISEHNRLYWYRQTLGQGPEFLTYFQNEAQLEKSRLLSDRFSAERPKGSFSTLEIQRTEQGDSAMYLCASSLRAGGPLSEQFFGPGTRLTVL.

This clone has more than one count but fewer than ten. This chain joins TRBV5-6 and TRBJ2-5; D is uncertain. This CDR3 comprises 16 residues. The germline V gene has CDR1 SGHDT and CDR2 YYEEEE. Between the trimmed V and J ends, which lost 1 base and 6 bases, there was a span of 19 bases. The DNA for the CDR3 is TGTGCCAGCAGCTTGCTATTAAATCGGGTTAGAAAGACCCAGTACTTC. Protein product: CASSLLLNRVRKTQYF. Filled out from reference TRBV5-6 and TRBJ2-5, the complete variable domain reads DAGVTQSPTHLIKTRGQQVTLRCSPKSGHDTVSWYQQALGQGPQFIFQYYEEEERQRGNFPDRFSGHQFPNYSSELNVNALLLGDSALYLCASSLLLNRVRKTQYFGPGTRLLVL.

The chain is built from TRBV11-2 and TRBJ2-2; 14 nucleotides align to TRBD2. The germline CDR1 and CDR2 sequences are SGHAT and FQNNGV. V dropped 4 bases and J dropped 0; count of bases not matched to a gene: 7. The CDR3 is 19 amino acids. The CDR3 DNA reads TGTGCCAGCAGCTCCCTGACTAGCGGGGGGGTCTCGAACACCGGGGAGCTGTTTTTT. It is translated as CASSSLTSGGVSNTGELFF.

The chain is built from TRBV27 and TRBJ2-6, with 8 bases identical to TRBD1. Trimming removed 4 bases from V and 1 base from J; junction bases left unmatched: 0. Germline CDR1 is MNHEY and CDR2 is SMNVEV (reference sequence). The CDR3 totals 15 residues. CDR3 bases: TGTGCCAGCAGTTGGACAGGGTCTGGGGCCAACGTCCTGACTTTC. Protein sequence: CASSWTGSGANVLTF.

The chain couples TRBV7-2 to TRBJ2-5; D might be TRBD1 (5 bases). This CDR3 comprises 14 residues. The V end was cut by 2 bases, the J end by 2 bases, with 9 bases between. The V gene's germline CDR1 is SGHTA and CDR2 FQGNSA. CDR3 in DNA: TGTGCCAGCAGCTTACAGGGTAGGCAAGAGACCCAGTACTTC. Amino acid sequence: CASSLQGRQETQYF.